This is a list of T cell receptor beta chains from one sample in a study. A single record per CDR3 protein comes from TCRdb applying MiXCR to the 5' RACE reads. The data show around 52,000 distinct CDR3 sequences, with roughly 28% seen just once and 3% to 3.5% held by the top ten. The sample comprised tumor-infiltrating memory CD4+ T cells sorted from the breast tumor. These receptors originate from a female donor with breast cancer. Both conserved end residues are part of each CDR3. A D gene is named only where the DNA matches it firmly. Clone size appears in some rows only: once, few, many, or a class for an expanded clone.

clone size,CDR3 length,J gene,D gene,V gene,CDR3 protein,CDR3 DNA
-,14,TRBJ2-7,-,TRBV30,CAWSVYLGNYEQYF,TGTGCCTGGAGTGTATACCTAGGGAACTACGAGCAGTACTTC
-,13,TRBJ2-7,-,TRBV28,CASRPRNSGSRYF,TGTGCCAGCAGACCTCGTAATTCTGGGTCTCGGTACTTC
few,15,TRBJ1-2,TRBD1,TRBV5-1,CASSFVPGQGDGYTF,TGCGCCAGCAGCTTTGTACCGGGACAGGGTGACGGCTACACCTTC
-,14,TRBJ1-2,TRBD1,TRBV5-1,CASSFLRDSYGYTF,TGCGCCAGCAGCTTCCTCCGGGACAGCTATGGCTACACCTTC
-,12,TRBJ2-1,-,TRBV28,CASSFSYNEQFF,TGTGCCAGCAGTTTCAGTTACAATGAGCAGTTCTTC
-,13,TRBJ2-7,-,TRBV7-2,CATSLGFSYEQYF,TGTGCCACCAGCTTAGGCTTCTCCTACGAGCAGTACTTC
-,15,TRBJ2-7,TRBD1,TRBV5-1,CASSDQGGADYEQYF,TGCGCCAGCAGCGATCAAGGGGGCGCAGACTACGAGCAGTACTTC
-,15,TRBJ2-7,-,TRBV6-2/TRBV6-3,CASSPGRGRPYEQYF,TGTGCCAGCAGTCCCGGCCGCGGGCGACCCTACGAGCAGTACTTC
-,14,TRBJ2-1,TRBD1,TRBV7-9,CASSIGQGADEQFF,TGTGCCAGCAGCATCGGACAGGGGGCTGATGAGCAGTTCTTC
few,15,TRBJ1-4,TRBD1,TRBV7-2,CASSSGTGNNEKLFF,TGTGCCAGCAGCTCAGGGACAGGCAATAATGAAAAACTGTTTTTT
few,14,TRBJ1-1,TRBD1,TRBV7-2,CASSLQGGDTEAFF,TGTGCCAGCAGCTTACAGGGGGGAGACACTGAAGCTTTCTTT
-,12,TRBJ2-3,-,TRBV7-9,CASTTTIDTQYF,TGTGCCAGCACCACAACCATAGATACGCAGTATTTT
few,15,TRBJ2-7,-,TRBV6-2/TRBV6-3,CASSYPRGNFGEQYF,TGTGCCAGCAGTTACCCCAGGGGTAATTTTGGGGAGCAGTACTTC
-,14,TRBJ1-6,TRBD1,TRBV9,CASSADRGHSPLHF,TGTGCCAGCAGCGCAGACAGGGGGCATTCACCCCTCCACTTT
-,14,TRBJ2-3,TRBD1,TRBV20-1,CSASTGAVTDTQYF,TGCAGTGCTTCGACAGGGGCCGTAACAGATACGCAGTATTTT
-,15,TRBJ1-1,-,TRBV6-5,CASSYSTALRTEAFF,TGTGCCAGCAGTTACTCTACAGCCCTGAGGACTGAAGCTTTCTTT
-,15,TRBJ1-6,TRBD1,TRBV5-1,CASSLPDRRTSPHHF,TGCGCCAGCAGCTTGCCGGACAGGCGGACATCACCCCACCACTTT